What follows is one T cell receptor beta chain and its context. Its target is unknown. An assay was performed, and its level was deep. Generated by immunoSEQ multiplex PCR, the TCRdb table keeps only in-frame clones and is missing some. The sample records some 1.1 million clones, roughly 80% being singletons. The V gene's germline CDR1 is SGHRS and CDR2 YFSETQ. The V end lost 4 bases, the J end lost 4 bases, and 17 bases lay between the germline ends. CDR3 size: 16 residues. These data come from a study of shared clonotypes between healthy human individuals. The study, taken as a whole, reports: Represented diversity (both genetic and exposure-history) was limited by the small number of donors.

The rearrangement links TRBV5-1 to TRBJ2-2; D is perhaps TRBD1 (7 bases). This TCR came from a man aged 18 to 30 in good health. Some clones in this sample may be carry-over from other donors' samples. The source material was memory CD4+ T cells from PBMCs. Subset denoted: CD45RA-negative fraction. The CDR3 is CASSALQGGGTGELFF. The CDR3, as DNA: TGCGCCAGCAGCGCCCTTCAGGGGGGAGGCACCGGGGAGCTGTTTTTT.